The clone carrying this T cell receptor beta chain was seen a single time. This entry is derived from a study of T cell responses to AZD1222 COVID-19 vaccine. CDR1 SGHVS and CDR2 FQNEAQ come from the germline V gene. This CDR3 is built from 15 residues. J gave up 7 bases and V 5 bases, and 12 bases lay outside the gene matches. The data were produced by immunoSEQ multiplex PCR, yet TCRdb's version contains in-frame clones alone and is incomplete. The profile shows 90,000 to 100,000 clones, approximately 90% of them singletons. The input for sequencing was peripheral blood, taken on day 0 of AZD1222 vaccination. This clonotype was sampled from an adult in good health. The chain links TRBV7-8 to TRBJ2-7, with 9 bases aligning to TRBD2. CDR3 sequence: CASSRIGLAMGEQYF. CDR3 DNA: TGTGCCAGCAGCCGAATCGGACTAGCGATGGGAGAGCAGTACTTC. The full variable domain, with the rest looked up from reference TRBV7-8 and TRBJ2-7, is GAGVSQSPRYKVAKRGQDVALRCDPISGHVSLFWYQQALGQGPEFLTYFQNEAQLDKSGLPSDRFFAERPEGSVSTLKIQRTQQEDSAVYLCASSRIGLAMGEQYFGPGTRLTVT.